This T cell receptor (beta chain) was captured in a study of T-cell reconstitution after alpha-beta-depleted transplantation in children. General study findings and limits: As was reported, about two months after transplant, alpha-beta T cells came from several hundred expanded graft clones.

Details on this clonotype: The antigen is undetermined.

V was shortened by 1 base and J by 6 bases, with 15 bases between the two germline ends. The CDR3 is made up of 16 amino acids. CDR1 and CDR2 from the germline V gene are MNHEY and SMNVEV (reference sequence). A library of TCRbeta sequences, prepared with unique molecular identifiers, was generated. MiXCR was run by TCRdb on the PCR reads, yielding one entry per CDR3 protein. The sample yields hundreds of thousands of distinct CDR3 sequences, roughly 24% seen once. The TCR sequence derives from a boy in the first two years of life who had a stem cell transplant for acute myeloid leukemia, so the T cells may come from the graft donor. The V call is TRBV27, the J call TRBJ2-2; TRBD2 is a possible D gene (5 bases). This sample comprised PBMCs, mostly from graft donor cells, obtained 360 days after TCRalphabeta/CD19-depleted stem cell transplant. Written as DNA, the CDR3 is TGTGCCAGCAGTTTATACGTCACGGGAATCCCCGGGGAGCTGTTTTTT. Protein sequence: CASSLYVTGIPGELFF.